This TCR beta chain was retrieved from a study of OX40 agonist ivuxolimab in advanced cancers. General study findings and limits: More expanded clones were found, on average, in CD8+ than in CD4+ T cells. Circulating CD4+ and CD8+ T cells showed clonal expansion by week 6 at 0.1 to 3.0 mg/kg.

Germline V gene lookup returns CDR1 SEHNR and CDR2 FQNEAQ (reference sequence). The CDR3 spans 12 residues. V lost 2 bases, J lost 6 bases, and 4 bases lay in between. Note on this clone: The antigen is undetermined.

Some clones are missing from TCRdb's copy, which holds only in-frame ones; the method was immunoSEQ multiplex PCR. Of around 100,000 clones listed, about 91% were seen once; the top ten hold 0.15% to 0.2%. The clonotype originates from an adult with an advanced solid tumor such as melanoma, head and neck, liver or kidney cancer. The material sequenced was CD4+ or CD8+ T cells sorted from blood, taken in a trial of the OX40 agonist ivuxolimab. The chain uses TRBV7-9 and TRBJ2-2, with unresolved D. CDR3 sequence: CASSLSSGELFF. In nucleotides, the CDR3 is TGTGCCAGCAGCTTATCATCCGGGGAGCTGTTTTTT.